These T cell receptor beta chains were read from a single sample in a study of a mutant IDH1 vaccine in newly diagnosed glioma. TCRdb's table, derived via immunoSEQ multiplex PCR, lists solely in-frame clones and lacks some. The profile shows 45,000 to 65,000 clones, more than 80% of them singletons. The specimen was PBMCs, collected from a glioma patient treated with radiotherapy, temozolomide or both. These receptors were taken from a man aged 18 to 30 with glioma. Each CDR3 is given with its conserved first and last residue. The D gene is left open where the match is weak. For some rows the clone size is stated as once, few or many, or as a class when expanded; others skip it.

once	TRBJ2-1	TRBV6-5	TRBD2	TGTGCCAGCAGGCGGGGCGGGAGCTCCTACAATGAGCAGTTCTTC	CASRRGGSSYNEQFF
-	TRBJ1-4	TRBV27	-	TGTGCCAGCAGTTTATACCCGACAGGAGGAATCACAACTAATGAAAAACTGTTTTTT	CASSLYPTGGITTNEKLFF
-	TRBJ2-7	TRBV5-1	TRBD1	TGCGCTACCGGACAGGGGCCCTCCTACGAGCAGTACTTC	CATGQGPSYEQYF
once	TRBJ2-2	TRBV15	TRBD1	TGTGCCACCAGCAGAGATGGTCCGGGGACAGGGGTAACCGGGGAGCTGTTTTTT	CATSRDGPGTGVTGELFF
-	TRBJ2-2	TRBV7-9	-	TGTGCCAGCAGCTCCAGCCCGGAGGAGCTGTTTTTT	CASSSSPEELFF
-	TRBJ2-3	TRBV27	-	TGTGCCAGCAGTTTTCAACTTGGGACAGATACGCAGTATTTT	CASSFQLGTDTQYF
-	TRBJ1-1	TRBV20-1	-	TGCAGTGCTAGAGGAATCGAAGCTTTCTTT	CSARGIEAFF
once	TRBJ1-1	TRBV2	-	TGTGCCAGCAGTGAAAGCACTGAAGCTTTCTTT	CASSESTEAFF
-	TRBJ1-1	TRBV19	-	TGTGCCAGCTTAAGGAACACTGAAGCTTTCTTT	CASLRNTEAFF
-	TRBJ2-7	TRBV18	-	TGTGCCAGCTCACCACGACCCAGCTCCTACGAGCAGTACTTC	CASSPRPSSYEQYF
-	TRBJ1-2	TRBV7-2	-	TGTGCCAGCAGCATAAGAGACGGCTACACCTTC	CASSIRDGYTF
-	TRBJ1-4	TRBV30	TRBD1	TGTGCCTGGAGTGTACAGGGACAGGGGAATGAAAAACTGTTTTTT	CAWSVQGQGNEKLFF
-	TRBJ2-7	TRBV30	-	TGTGCCTCTGAAGGGGACGTGCAGTACTTC	CASEGDVQYF
-	TRBJ1-5	TRBV30	-	TGTGCCTGGAGTCGGGACAGCAATCAGCCCCAGCATTTT	CAWSRDSNQPQHF
-	TRBJ1-1	TRBV19	TRBD1	TGTGCCAGTAGTATAAAGGGGGCTGCGAACACTGAAGCTTTCTTT	CASSIKGAANTEAFF
-	TRBJ2-3	TRBV2	-	TGTGCCAGCCACTCGTTAGCTAGCACAGATACGCAGTATTTT	CASHSLASTDTQYF
-	TRBJ1-1	TRBV6-1	TRBD1	TGTGCCAGCACCATAGGACAGGGCTCATCTGAAGCTTTCTTT	CASTIGQGSSEAFF
-	TRBJ1-2	TRBV30	TRBD1	TGTGCCTGGAGTGTATACTCCGCCGGGACAGATGGCTACACCTTC	CAWSVYSAGTDGYTF